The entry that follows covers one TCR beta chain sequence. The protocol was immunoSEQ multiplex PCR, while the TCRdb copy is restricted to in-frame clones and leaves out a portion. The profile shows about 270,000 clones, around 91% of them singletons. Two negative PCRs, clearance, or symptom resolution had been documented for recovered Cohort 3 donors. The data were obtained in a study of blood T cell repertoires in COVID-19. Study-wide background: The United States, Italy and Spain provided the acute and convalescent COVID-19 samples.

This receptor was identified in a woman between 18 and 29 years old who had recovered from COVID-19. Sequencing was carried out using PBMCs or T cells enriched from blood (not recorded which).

This CDR3 is CASSLEPGTGSYGYTF. DNA for the CDR3: TGCGCCAGCAGCTTGGAACCTGGTACAGGTTCCTATGGCTACACCTTC. This chain connects TRBV5-1 to TRBJ1-2, with D perhaps matching TRBD1 (5 bases). Trimming took off 0 bases at V and 4 bases at J, with 16 bases between the two ends. There are 16 residues in the CDR3. Germline V CDR1 and CDR2: SGHRS, YFSETQ.